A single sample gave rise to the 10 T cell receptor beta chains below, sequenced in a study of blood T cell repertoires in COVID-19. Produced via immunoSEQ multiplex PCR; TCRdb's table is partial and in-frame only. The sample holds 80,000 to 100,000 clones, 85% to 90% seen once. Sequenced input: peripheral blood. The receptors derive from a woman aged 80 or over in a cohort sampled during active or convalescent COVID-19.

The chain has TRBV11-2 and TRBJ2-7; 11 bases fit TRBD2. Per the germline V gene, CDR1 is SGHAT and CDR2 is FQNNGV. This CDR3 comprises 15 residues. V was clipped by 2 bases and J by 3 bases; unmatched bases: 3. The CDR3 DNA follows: TGTGCCAGCAGCTTATTGACTAGCGGGAACTACGAGCAGTACTTC. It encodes CASSLLTSGNYEQYF.

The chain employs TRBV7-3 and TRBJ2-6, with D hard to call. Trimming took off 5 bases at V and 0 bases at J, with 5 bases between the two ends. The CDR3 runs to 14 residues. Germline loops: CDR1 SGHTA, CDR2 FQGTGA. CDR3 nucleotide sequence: TGTGCCAGCAGCCCTAGCTCTGGGGCCAACGTCCTGACTTTC. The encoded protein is CASSPSSGANVLTF.

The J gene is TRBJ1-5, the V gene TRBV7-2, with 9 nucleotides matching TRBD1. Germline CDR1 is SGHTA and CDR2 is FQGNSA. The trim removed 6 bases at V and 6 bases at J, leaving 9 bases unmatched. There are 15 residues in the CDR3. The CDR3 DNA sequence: TGTGCCAGCAGGCTCCGGACAGGGGTGGCTCAGCCCCAGCATTTT. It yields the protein CASRLRTGVAQPQHF.

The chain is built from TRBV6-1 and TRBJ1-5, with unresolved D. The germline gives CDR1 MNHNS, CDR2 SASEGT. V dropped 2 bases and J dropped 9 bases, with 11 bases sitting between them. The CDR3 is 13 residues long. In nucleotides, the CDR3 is TGTGCCAGCAGTGAACCAGGCCCCAGGCCCCAGCATTTT. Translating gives CASSEPGPRPQHF.

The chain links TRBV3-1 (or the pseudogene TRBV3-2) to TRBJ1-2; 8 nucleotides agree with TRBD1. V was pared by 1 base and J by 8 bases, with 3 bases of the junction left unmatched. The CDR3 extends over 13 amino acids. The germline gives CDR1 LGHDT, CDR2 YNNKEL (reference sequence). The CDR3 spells CASSQAQGAGYTF. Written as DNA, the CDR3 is TGTGCCAGCAGCCAAGCGCAGGGGGCAGGCTACACCTTC.

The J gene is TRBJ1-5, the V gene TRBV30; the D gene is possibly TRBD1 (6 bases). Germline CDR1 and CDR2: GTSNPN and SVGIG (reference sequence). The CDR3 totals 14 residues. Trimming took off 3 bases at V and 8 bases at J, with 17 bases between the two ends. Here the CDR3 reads CAWRETGPNKPQHF. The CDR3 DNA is TGTGCCTGGAGGGAGACAGGACCTAATAAGCCCCAGCATTTT.

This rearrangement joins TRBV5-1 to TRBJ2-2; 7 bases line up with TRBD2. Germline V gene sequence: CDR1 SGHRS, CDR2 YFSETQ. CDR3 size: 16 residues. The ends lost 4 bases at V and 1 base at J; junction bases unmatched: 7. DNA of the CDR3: TGCGCCAGCAGCCCGGAGCCTAGCGGGAACACCGGGGAGCTGTTTTTT. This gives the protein CASSPEPSGNTGELFF.

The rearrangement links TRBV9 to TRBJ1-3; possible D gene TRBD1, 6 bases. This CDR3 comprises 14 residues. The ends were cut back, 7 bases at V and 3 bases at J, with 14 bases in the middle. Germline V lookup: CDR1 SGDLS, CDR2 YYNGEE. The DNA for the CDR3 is TGTGCCAGCGGCAAGGCAGGGGTTGGAAACACCATATATTTT. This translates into CASGKAGVGNTIYF.

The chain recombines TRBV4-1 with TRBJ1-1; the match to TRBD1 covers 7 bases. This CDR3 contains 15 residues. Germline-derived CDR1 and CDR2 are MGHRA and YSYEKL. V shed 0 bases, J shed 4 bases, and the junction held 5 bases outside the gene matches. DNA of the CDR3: TGCGCCAGCAGCCAAGAACAGACAGGGAGCACTGAAGCTTTCTTT. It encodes CASSQEQTGSTEAFF.

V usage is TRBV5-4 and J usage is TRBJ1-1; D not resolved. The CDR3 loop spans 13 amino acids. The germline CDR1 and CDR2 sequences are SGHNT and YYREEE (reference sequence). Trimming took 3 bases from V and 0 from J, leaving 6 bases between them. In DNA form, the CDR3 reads TGTGCCAGCAGCTCAGTAATGAACACTGAAGCTTTCTTT. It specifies CASSSVMNTEAFF.